There are a few counts of the clone carrying this T cell receptor (beta chain). Its antigen is undetermined. Healthy Caucasians made up all donors. From germline, CDR1 is LNHNV and CDR2 YYDKDF (reference sequence). Trimming pared 1 base from V and 7 bases from J, leaving 8 bases between. The CDR3 runs 14 residues. MiXCR, run by TCRdb on the 5' RACE reads, gives a single entry per CDR3 protein. The profile shows approximately 670,000 distinct CDR3 sequences, 6% to 6.5% of them singletons. This sample stems from a study of identical twins. General observations from the study: There was more out-of-frame TCR alpha sharing in monozygotic twins than models estimated. Abundant beta clonotypes from cord blood bore fewer insertions; memory repertoires lacked this pattern. Some out-of-frame alpha sequences were shared by twins, and these showed excess low generation probability.

The sequenced sample consisted of naive T cells sorted from blood. The clonotype originates from a man aged 18 to 35 in good health. The gene calls are TRBV15 and TRBJ1-6; D not resolved. The CDR3 protein is CATSRVELNSPLHF. The CDR3 DNA sequence: TGTGCCACCAGCAGAGTTGAGCTGAATTCACCCCTCCACTTT.